A selection of T cell receptor beta chains follows, all from one sample in a study of tumor and adjacent non-tumor tissue in lung cancer. MiXCR was run by TCRdb on the multiplex PCR reads, yielding one entry per CDR3 protein. Seen here are some 90,000 distinct CDR3 sequences, approximately 57% observed once, and the top ten hold about 16%. The sequenced sample was lung tumor tissue. All receptors derive from a man aged 65 to 79 with non-small cell lung cancer. CDR3s include the opening cysteine and the closing phenylalanine or tryptophan. Fields, in order: D gene, V gene, J gene, CDR3 protein. The D gene is left open where the match is weak.

>TRBD2|TRBV6-5|TRBJ2-7
CASTRTSGGYEQYF
>.|TRBV11-2|TRBJ1-5
CASSVGQRGRPQHF
>.|TRBV7-8|TRBJ1-2
CASSLVGGPRGYTF
>.|TRBV28|TRBJ1-6
CASSLGNSFSPLHF
>.|TRBV6-2/TRBV6-3|TRBJ2-1
CASSLEAGAPYNGQFF
>TRBD2|TRBV24-1|TRBJ2-4
CATSESRDYNIQYF
>.|TRBV12-3/TRBV12-4|TRBJ2-2
CASSGTHRGGELFF
>.|TRBV5-4|TRBJ2-4
CASSVGGQSLGIQNF
>.|TRBV11-3|TRBJ2-3
CACSAGVQKDTQYF
>TRBD1|TRBV10-3|TRBJ2-7
CAISGGQGSYEQYF
>.|TRBV11-2|TRBJ1-6
CTSSLGGSPYSSSLHF
>TRBD1|TRBV6-2/TRBV6-3|TRBJ2-7
CASSSRQGSYEQYF
>.|TRBV29-1|TRBJ2-3
CGVEVVAAPKDTQYF
>.|TRBV6-1|TRBJ1-4
CASIRGQDEKLFF
>TRBD2|TRBV10-2|TRBJ2-3
CASSSSGRSDTQYF
>.|TRBV5-6|TRBJ2-3
CASSLYKTDTQYF
>.|TRBV6-5|TRBJ2-7
CASTKSRGTIYEQYF
>.|TRBV24-1|TRBJ1-5
CATSGATVSNQPQHF
>TRBD1|TRBV20-1|TRBJ2-7
CSATATGGEQYF
>.|TRBV11-2|TRBJ1-2
CASSPRVGSGYIF
>TRBD2|TRBV7-3|TRBJ2-1
CASSPLGGAGGYNEQFF
>.|TRBV6-5|TRBJ2-2
CATKPSLQNTGELFF
>TRBD2|TRBV6-1|TRBJ2-1
CACSATWTSGLDSEQFF
>TRBD1|TRBV29-1|TRBJ2-7
CSVWVTGNHEQYF
>.|TRBV6-5|TRBJ2-7
CAISSPTQGMGTPYEQYF
>TRBD1|TRBV24-1|TRBJ2-5
CATTDVDRDQETQYF
>.|TRBV10-3|TRBJ1-5
CVISVSSGFQLQHF